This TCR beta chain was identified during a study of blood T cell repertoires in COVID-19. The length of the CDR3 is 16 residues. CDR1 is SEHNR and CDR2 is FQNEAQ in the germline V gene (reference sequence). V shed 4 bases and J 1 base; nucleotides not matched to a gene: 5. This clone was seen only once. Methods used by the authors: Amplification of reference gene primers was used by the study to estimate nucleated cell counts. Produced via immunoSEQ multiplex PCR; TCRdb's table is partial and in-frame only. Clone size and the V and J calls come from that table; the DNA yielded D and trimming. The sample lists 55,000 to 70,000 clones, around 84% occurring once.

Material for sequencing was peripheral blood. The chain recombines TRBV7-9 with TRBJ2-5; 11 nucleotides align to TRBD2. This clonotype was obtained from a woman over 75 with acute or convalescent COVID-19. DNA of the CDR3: TGTGCCAGCAGCTCCACTAGCGGGGGACTCCAAGAGACCCAGTACTTC. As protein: CASSSTSGGLQETQYF. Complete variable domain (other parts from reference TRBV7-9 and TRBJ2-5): DTGVSQNPRHKITKRGQNVTFRCDPISEHNRLYWYRQTLGQGPEFLTYFQNEAQLEKSRLLSDRFSAERPKGSFSTLEIQRTEQGDSAMYLCASSSTSGGLQETQYFGPGTRLLVL.